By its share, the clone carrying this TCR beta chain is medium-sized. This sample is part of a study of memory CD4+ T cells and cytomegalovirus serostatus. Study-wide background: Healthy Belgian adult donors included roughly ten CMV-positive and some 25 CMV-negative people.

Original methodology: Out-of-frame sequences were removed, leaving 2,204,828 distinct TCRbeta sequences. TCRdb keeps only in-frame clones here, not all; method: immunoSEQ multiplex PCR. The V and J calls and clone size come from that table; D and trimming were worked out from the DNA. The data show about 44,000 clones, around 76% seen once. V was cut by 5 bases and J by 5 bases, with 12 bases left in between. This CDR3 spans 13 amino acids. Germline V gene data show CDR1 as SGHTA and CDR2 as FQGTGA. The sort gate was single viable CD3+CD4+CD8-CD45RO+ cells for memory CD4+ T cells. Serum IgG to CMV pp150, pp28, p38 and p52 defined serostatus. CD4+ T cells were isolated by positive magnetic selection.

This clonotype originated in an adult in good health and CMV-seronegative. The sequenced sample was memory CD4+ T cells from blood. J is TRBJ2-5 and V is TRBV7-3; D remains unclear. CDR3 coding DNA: TGTGCCAGCAGCCCCAGTGGTCGGGAGACCCAGTACTTC. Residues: CASSPSGRETQYF.